Listed below are T cell receptor beta chains from one sample, sequenced in a study of T cell changes during pregnancy in multiple sclerosis. The assay was immunoSEQ multiplex PCR, and TCRdb's table has in-frame clones only and misses some. The data contain about 86,000 clones, roughly 90% of them singletons. This material consisted of peripheral blood, taken in the first trimester of pregnancy. The receptor source for this set is a female donor in good health, enrolled as a control in a pregnancy study. Both conserved end residues are part of each CDR3. The D gene is left open where the match is weak. Only some rows state a clone size, as once, few, many or a class for expanded clones.

TRBD1,TRBV27,.,TRBJ1-1,CASSPNRDRNTEAFF
.,TRBV9,.,TRBJ1-1,CASSGLNTEAFF
.,TRBV7-8,.,TRBJ1-2,CASSSGSSGVLTNYGYTF
.,TRBV4-2,.,TRBJ1-5,CASSQDRWVGGNQPQHF
.,TRBV10-1,once,TRBJ1-5,CAIVTAKNQPQHF
.,TRBV6-4,.,TRBJ2-3,CASSGPETSRRADTQYF
.,TRBV14,.,TRBJ1-2,CASSQDRFRTENYGYTF
.,TRBV11-2,.,TRBJ2-2,CASSLPLGQPNTGELFF
TRBD1,TRBV7-8,once,TRBJ1-5,CASSIQPGQDYQPQHF
TRBD2,TRBV7-2,once,TRBJ2-3,CASSLGAGGSTDTQYF
TRBD1,TRBV18,.,TRBJ1-5,CASSPGTDNQPQHF
.,TRBV6-1,.,TRBJ2-3,CASSVSGDTQYF
.,TRBV4-1,.,TRBJ2-4,CASSQDEGAPKNIQYF